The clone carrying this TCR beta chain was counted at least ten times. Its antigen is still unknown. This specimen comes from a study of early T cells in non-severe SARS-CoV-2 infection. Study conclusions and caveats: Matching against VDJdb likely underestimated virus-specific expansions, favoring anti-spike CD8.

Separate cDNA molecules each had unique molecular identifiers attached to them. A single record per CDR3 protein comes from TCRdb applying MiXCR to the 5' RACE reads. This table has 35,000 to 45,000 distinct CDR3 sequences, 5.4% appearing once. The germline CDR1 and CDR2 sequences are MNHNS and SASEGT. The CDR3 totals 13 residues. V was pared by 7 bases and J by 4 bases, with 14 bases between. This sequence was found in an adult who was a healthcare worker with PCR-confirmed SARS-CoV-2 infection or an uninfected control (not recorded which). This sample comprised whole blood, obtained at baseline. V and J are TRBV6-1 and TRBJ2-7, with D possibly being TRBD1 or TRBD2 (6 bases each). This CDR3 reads CASTWGAIYEQYF. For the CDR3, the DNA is TGTGCCAGCACGTGGGGGGCGATTTACGAGCAGTACTTC.